The 3 T cell receptor beta chains presented below share a single source sample, sequenced in a study of T cell responses to AZD1222 COVID-19 vaccine. The data were produced by immunoSEQ multiplex PCR, yet TCRdb's version contains in-frame clones alone and is incomplete. The repertoire holds about 140,000 clones, with 90% to 95% as singletons. This material consisted of peripheral blood, taken after recovery from COVID-19. The receptors come from an adult who had recovered from COVID-19.

The chain links TRBV7-2 to TRBJ2-6, with 8 positions matching TRBD1. Germline V CDR1 and CDR2: SGHTA, FQGNSA. V lost 0 bases, J lost 1 base, and 11 bases stayed unmatched. This CDR3 has 20 amino acids. CDR3 amino acids: CASSLAGPGQGTSGANVLTF. CDR3 sequence (DNA): TGTGCCAGCAGCTTAGCGGGTCCAGGACAGGGTACTTCTGGGGCCAACGTCCTGACTTTC. The full variable domain, with the rest looked up from reference TRBV7-2 and TRBJ2-6, is GAGVSQSPSNKVTEKGKDVELRCDPISGHTALYWYRQSLGQGLEFLIYFQGNSAPDKSGLPSDRFSAERTGGSVSTLTIQRTQQEDSAVYLCASSLAGPGQGTSGANVLTFGAGSRLTVL.

The chain recombines TRBV4-1 with TRBJ1-2; D gene uncertain. The CDR3 runs 16 residues. Germline CDR1 and CDR2: MGHRA and YSYEKL. With 0 bases removed from V and 2 bases from J, the gap between germline ends came to 13 bases. The CDR3 DNA follows: TGCGCCAGCAGCCAAGATAGCAATTCACCAAACTATGGCTACACCTTC. Amino acids: CASSQDSNSPNYGYTF.

CDR3 in DNA: TGTGCCAGCAGTCCCTCCCAGGGAGGCTGGCACACCATATATTTT. The encoded protein is CASSPSQGGWHTIYF. The chain couples TRBV3-1 (or the pseudogene TRBV3-2) to TRBJ1-3, with D perhaps matching TRBD1 (5 bases). The CDR3 consists of 15 residues. Trimming shortened V by 6 bases and J by 8 bases, and 20 bases separated the two germline ends. CDR1 LGHDT and CDR2 YNNKEL come from the germline V gene (reference sequence).